This T cell receptor beta chain comes out of a study of blood T cell repertoires in COVID-19. The V end was cut by 4 bases, the J end by 9 bases, with 16 bases between. The CDR3 length is 15 residues. Per germline, CDR1 SGHVS and CDR2 FQNEAQ. The method was immunoSEQ multiplex PCR; TCRdb's version includes in-frame clones alone and lacks a portion of them. This table holds tens of thousands of clones, around three quarters found once. The gene calls are TRBV7-8 and TRBJ1-6; weak D call: TRBD1 (5 bases). The sample consisted of peripheral blood. The receptor's source is a human donor in a cohort sampled during active COVID-19. The CDR3 DNA follows: TGTGCCAGCAGCTCCGGGGGGGTCAGAAGTTCACCCCTCCACTTT. It translates to CASSSGGVRSSPLHF.